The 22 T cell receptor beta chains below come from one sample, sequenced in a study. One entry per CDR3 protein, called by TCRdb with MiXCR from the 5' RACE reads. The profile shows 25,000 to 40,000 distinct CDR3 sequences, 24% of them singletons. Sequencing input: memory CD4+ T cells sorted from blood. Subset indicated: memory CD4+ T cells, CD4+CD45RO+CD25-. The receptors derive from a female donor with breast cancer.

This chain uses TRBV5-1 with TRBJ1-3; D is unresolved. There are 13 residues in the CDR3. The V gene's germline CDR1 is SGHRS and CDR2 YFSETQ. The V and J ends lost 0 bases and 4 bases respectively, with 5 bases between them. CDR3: CASSLVGGNTIYF. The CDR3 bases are TGCGCCAGCAGCTTGGTCGGGGGAAACACCATATATTTT.

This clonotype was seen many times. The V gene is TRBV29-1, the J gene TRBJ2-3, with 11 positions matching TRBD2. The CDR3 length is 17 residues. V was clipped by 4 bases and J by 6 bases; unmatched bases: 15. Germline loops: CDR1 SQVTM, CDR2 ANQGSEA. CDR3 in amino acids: CSVAGLAGGLTFDTQYF. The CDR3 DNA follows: TGCAGCGTTGCCGGATTAGCGGGAGGGCTTACTTTTGATACGCAGTATTTT.

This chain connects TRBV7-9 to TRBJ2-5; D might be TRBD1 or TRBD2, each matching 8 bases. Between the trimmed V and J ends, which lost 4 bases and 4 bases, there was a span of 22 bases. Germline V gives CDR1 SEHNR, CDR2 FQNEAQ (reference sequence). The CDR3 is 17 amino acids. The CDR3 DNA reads TGTGCCAGCAGCTCCCCTAGGGGTAGCGGGACAGGAGAGACCCAGTACTTC. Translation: CASSSPRGSGTGETQYF.

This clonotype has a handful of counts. CDR3 sequence: CASSSSGAGSGKNIQYF. The CDR3 region has the DNA TGTGCCAGCAGCTCCTCGGGAGCGGGGTCAGGCAAAAACATTCAGTACTTC. V and J are TRBV7-9 and TRBJ2-4; TRBD2 matches 7 bases. The V and J ends lost 4 bases and 3 bases, in that order; junction bases with no gene match: 12. Germline V gene data show CDR1 as SEHNR and CDR2 as FQNEAQ (reference sequence). There are 17 residues in the CDR3.

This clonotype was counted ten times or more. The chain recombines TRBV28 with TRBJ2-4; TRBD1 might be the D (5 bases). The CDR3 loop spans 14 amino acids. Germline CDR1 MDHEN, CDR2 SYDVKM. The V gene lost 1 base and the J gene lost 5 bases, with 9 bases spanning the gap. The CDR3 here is CASSLSGKQNIQYF. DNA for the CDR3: TGTGCCAGCAGTTTATCAGGGAAGCAAAACATTCAGTACTTC. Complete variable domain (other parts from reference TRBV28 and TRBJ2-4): DVKVTQSSRYLVKRTGEKVFLECVQDMDHENMFWYRQDPGLGLRLIYFSYDVKMKEKGDIPEGYSVSREKKERFSLILESASTNQTSMYLCASSLSGKQNIQYFGAGTRLSVL.

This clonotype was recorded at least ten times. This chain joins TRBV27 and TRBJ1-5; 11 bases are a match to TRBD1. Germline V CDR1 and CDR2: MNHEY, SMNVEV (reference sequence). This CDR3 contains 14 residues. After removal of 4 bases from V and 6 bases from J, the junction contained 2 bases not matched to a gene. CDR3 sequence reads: CASSSDRGLQPQHF. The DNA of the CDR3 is TGTGCCAGCAGTTCGGACAGGGGGCTTCAGCCCCAGCATTTT.

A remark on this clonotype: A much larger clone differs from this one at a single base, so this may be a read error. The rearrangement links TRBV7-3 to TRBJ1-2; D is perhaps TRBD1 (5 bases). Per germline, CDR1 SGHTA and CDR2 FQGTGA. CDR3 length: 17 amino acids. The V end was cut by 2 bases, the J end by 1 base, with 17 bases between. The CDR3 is CASSLDSPGDHNYGYTF. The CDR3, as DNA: TGTGCCAGCAGCTTAGATTCCCCGGGGGACCATAACTATGGCTACACCTTC.

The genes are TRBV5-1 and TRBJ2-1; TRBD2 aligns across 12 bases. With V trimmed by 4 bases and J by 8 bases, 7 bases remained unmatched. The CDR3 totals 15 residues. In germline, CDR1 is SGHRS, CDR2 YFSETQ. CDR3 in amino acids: CASSILAGGGDEQFF. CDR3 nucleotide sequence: TGCGCCAGCAGCATTCTAGCGGGAGGGGGTGATGAGCAGTTCTTC.

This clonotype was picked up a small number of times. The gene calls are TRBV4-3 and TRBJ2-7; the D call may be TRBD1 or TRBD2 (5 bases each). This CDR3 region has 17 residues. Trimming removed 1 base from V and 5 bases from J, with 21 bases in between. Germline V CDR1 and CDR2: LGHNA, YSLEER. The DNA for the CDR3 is TGCGCCAGCAGCCAAGCCCCAAAGGCAGGGATCGGGAACGAGCAGTACTTC. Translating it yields CASSQAPKAGIGNEQYF.

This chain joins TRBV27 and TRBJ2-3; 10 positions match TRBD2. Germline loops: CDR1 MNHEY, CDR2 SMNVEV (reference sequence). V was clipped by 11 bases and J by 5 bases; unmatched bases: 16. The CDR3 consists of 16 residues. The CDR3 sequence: CACRQRGGAGLDTQYF. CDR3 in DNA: TGTGCCTGCCGCCAGCGGGGGGGAGCTGGTCTAGATACGCAGTATTTT.

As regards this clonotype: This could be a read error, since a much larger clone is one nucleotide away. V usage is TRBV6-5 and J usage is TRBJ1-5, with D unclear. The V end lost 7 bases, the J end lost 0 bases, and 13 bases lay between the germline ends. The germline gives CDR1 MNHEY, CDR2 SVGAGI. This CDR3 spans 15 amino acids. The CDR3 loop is CASTPFQFSNQPQHF. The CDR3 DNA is TGTGCCAGCACTCCGTTTCAGTTTAGCAATCAGCCCCAGCATTTT.

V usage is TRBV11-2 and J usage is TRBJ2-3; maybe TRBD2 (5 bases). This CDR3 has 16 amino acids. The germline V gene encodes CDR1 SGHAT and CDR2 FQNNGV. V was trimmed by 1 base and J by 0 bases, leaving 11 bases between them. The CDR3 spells CASSLAPGGSTDTQYF. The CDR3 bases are TGTGCCAGCAGCTTAGCCCCTGGCGGGAGCACAGATACGCAGTATTTT.

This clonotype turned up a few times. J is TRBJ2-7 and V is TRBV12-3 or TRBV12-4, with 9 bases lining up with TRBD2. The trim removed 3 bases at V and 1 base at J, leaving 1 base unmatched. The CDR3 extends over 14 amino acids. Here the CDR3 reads CASSFGLASYEQYF. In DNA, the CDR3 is TGTGCCAGCAGTTTTGGACTAGCGTCCTACGAGCAGTACTTC.

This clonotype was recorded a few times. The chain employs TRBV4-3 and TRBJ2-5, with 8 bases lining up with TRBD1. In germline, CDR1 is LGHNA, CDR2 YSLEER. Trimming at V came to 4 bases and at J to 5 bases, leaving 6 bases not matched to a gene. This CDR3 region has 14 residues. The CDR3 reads CASSRDRMGETQYF. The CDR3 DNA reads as TGCGCCAGCAGCCGGGACAGGATGGGGGAGACCCAGTACTTC.

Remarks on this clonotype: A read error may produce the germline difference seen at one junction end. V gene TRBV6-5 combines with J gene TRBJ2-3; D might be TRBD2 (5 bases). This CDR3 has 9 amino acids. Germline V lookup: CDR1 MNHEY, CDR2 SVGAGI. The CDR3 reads CASTLTGRW. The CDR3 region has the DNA TGTGCCAGCACTCTGACGGGGAGATGG.

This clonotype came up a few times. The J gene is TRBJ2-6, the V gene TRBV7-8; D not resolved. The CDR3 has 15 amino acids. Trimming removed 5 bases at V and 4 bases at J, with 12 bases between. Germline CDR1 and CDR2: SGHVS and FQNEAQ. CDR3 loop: CASSLLGSGANVLTF. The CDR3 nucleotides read TGTGCCAGCAGCCTTCTGGGGTCCGGGGCCAACGTCCTGACTTTC. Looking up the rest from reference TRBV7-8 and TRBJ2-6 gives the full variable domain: GAGVSQSPRYKVAKRGQDVALRCDPISGHVSLFWYQQALGQGPEFLTYFQNEAQLDKSGLPSDRFFAERPEGSVSTLKIQRTQQEDSAVYLCASSLLGSGANVLTFGAGSRLTVL.

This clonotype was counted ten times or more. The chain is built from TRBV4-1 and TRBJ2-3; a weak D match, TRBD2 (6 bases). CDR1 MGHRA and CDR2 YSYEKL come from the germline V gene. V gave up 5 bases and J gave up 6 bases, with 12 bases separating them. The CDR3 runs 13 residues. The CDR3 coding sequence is TGCGCCAGCAGCTTCCGACGGGGGGATACGCAGTATTTT. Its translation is CASSFRRGDTQYF.

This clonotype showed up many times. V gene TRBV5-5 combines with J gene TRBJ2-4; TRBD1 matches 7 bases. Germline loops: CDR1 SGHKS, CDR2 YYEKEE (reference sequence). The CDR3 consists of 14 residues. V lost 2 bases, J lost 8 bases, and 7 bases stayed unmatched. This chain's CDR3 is CASSLRQGGHIQYF. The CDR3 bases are TGTGCCAGCAGCTTAAGACAGGGCGGACACATTCAGTACTTC. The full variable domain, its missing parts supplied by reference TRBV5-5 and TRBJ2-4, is DAGVTQSPTHLIKTRGQQVTLRCSPISGHKSVSWYQQVLGQGPQFIFQYYEKEERGRGNFPDRFSARQFPNYSSELNVNALLLGDSALYLCASSLRQGGHIQYFGAGTRLSVL.

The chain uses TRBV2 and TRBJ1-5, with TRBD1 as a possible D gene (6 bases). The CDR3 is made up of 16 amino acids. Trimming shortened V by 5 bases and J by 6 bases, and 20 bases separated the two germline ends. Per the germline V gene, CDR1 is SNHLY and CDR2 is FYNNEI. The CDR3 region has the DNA TGTGCCAGCAGTCCTCCGGACAGCCTTGGGGGTCAGCCCCAGCATTTT. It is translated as CASSPPDSLGGQPQHF.

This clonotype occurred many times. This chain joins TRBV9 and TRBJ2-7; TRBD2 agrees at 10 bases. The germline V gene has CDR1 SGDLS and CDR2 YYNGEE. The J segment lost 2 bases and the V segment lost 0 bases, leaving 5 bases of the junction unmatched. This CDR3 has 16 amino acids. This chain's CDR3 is CASSVAPSGSPYEQYF. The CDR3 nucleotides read TGTGCCAGCAGCGTAGCTCCTAGCGGGAGCCCCTACGAGCAGTACTTC.

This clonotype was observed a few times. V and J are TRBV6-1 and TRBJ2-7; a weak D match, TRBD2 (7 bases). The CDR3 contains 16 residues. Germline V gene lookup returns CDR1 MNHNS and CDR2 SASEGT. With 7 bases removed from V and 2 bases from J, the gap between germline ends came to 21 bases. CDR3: CASKVQGLGGAYEQYF. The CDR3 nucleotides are TGTGCCAGCAAAGTACAGGGCCTGGGGGGGGCCTACGAGCAGTACTTC.

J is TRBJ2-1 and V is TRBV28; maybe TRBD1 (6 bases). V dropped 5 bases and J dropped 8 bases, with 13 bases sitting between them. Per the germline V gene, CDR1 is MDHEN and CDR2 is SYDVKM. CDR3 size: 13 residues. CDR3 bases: TGTGCCAGCAGTCGATCGGACAGAGATGAGCAGTTCTTC. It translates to CASSRSDRDEQFF.